This T cell receptor beta chain was identified during a study of beta chain features in type 1 diabetes. Across the whole study: Healthy donors resembled patients in age, gender and cell yields.

The V and J ends lost 2 bases and 7 bases, in that order; junction bases with no gene match: 0. The CDR3 contains 14 residues. From germline, CDR1 is MNHEY and CDR2 SMNVEV (reference sequence). Sequencing targeted expressed TCRB transcripts, as all isolated RNA had been reverse transcribed. Produced via immunoSEQ multiplex PCR; TCRdb's table is partial and in-frame only. The repertoire holds about 620,000 clones, with about 14% as singletons. The TCR originated in a man younger than 35 in good health. V and J are TRBV27 and TRBJ1-6; 9 bases match TRBD1. The sequenced sample was naive CD4+ T cells from blood. CDR3 protein: CASSLGTGNSPLHF. The CDR3 coding sequence is TGTGCCAGCAGTTTAGGGACAGGGAATTCACCCCTCCACTTT.